The 32 T cell receptor beta chains below all came from one sample that was sequenced in a study of post-analysis software for immune sequencing data (dated by TCRdb to 2013 to 2016). The library relied on PCR. Data came from an Illumina HiSeq 2500. To reduce PCR and sequencing biases, unique molecular identifiers were built into the TCR beta cDNA libraries. The raw public reads went through TCRdb reprocessing: fastp at Q25, MiXCR clone calling, in-frame beta chains kept. Duplicate CDR3 protein sequences are folded into a single record with the most common DNA and genes. The sample includes around 160,000 distinct CDR3 sequences, with around 36% observed a single time. The top ten hold over 25% of the sample. The time point label on this specimen signifies: second blood draw from one MS patient after hematopoietic stem cell transplantation. This specimen was blood, taken after autologous hematopoietic stem cell transplantation. Receptors originate from a girl aged 5-17 years with multiple sclerosis. Donor details come from another sample of the same person, matched by shared clones.

Only a few counts were recorded for this clonotype. The V call is TRBV12-3 or TRBV12-4, the J call TRBJ2-3; no clear D. CDR3 length equals 12 residues. V was trimmed by 3 bases and J by 5 bases, leaving 6 bases between them. For the CDR3, the DNA is TGTGCCAGCAGTTTTTTACGAGATACGCAGTATTTT. Residues: CASSFLRDTQYF.

This sequence joins TRBV6-5 and TRBJ2-1; 9 bases are a match to TRBD2. The germline CDR1 and CDR2 sequences are MNHEY and SVGAGI. V lost 1 base, J lost 6 bases, and 4 bases stayed unmatched. This CDR3 has 15 residues. Written as DNA, the CDR3 is TGTGCCAGCAGTTACTTTAGCGGGAGTGCCAATGAGCAGTTCTTC. Protein sequence: CASSYFSGSANEQFF.

V gene TRBV27 combines with J gene TRBJ2-7; D perhaps matches TRBD2 (5 bases). The J call may be wrong; the DNA end is better matched by TRBJ2-5. Germline V gene lookup returns CDR1 MNHEY and CDR2 SMNVEV (reference sequence). This CDR3 has 13 residues. CDR3: CASSLLREWTQYF. The DNA for the CDR3 is TGTGCCAGCAGTTTACTAAGGGAGTGGACCCAGTACTTC.

This clonotype was observed a few times. The rearrangement joins TRBV7-2 to TRBJ2-3; D is uncertain. The CDR3 covers 15 residues. Germline CDR1 and CDR2: SGHTA and FQGNSA. V lost 1 base, J lost 4 bases, and 12 bases lay in between. Written as DNA, the CDR3 is TGTGCCAGCAGCTTAGGGGTCCCGCAGGCAGATACGCAGTATTTT. Protein: CASSLGVPQADTQYF.

CDR3 in DNA: TGCGCCAGCAGTGGTGGGGGGCGTACTGAAGCTTTCTTT. Translated, it gives CASSGGGRTEAFF. The genes are TRBV10-2 and TRBJ1-1; D might be TRBD1 (6 bases). The CDR3 length is 13 residues. CDR1 WSHSY and CDR2 SAAADI come from the germline V gene. V was pared by 4 bases and J by 5 bases, with 11 bases between.

The V gene is TRBV20-1, the J gene TRBJ2-7; D call uncertain. Trimming left V 4 bases short and J 2 bases short, with 15 bases between. The CDR3 has 14 residues. The V gene's germline CDR1 is DFQATT and CDR2 SNEGSKA (reference sequence). CDR3 residues: CSAIRRTDPYEQYF. The CDR3, as DNA: TGCAGTGCTATCCGCAGGACCGACCCCTACGAGCAGTACTTC.

This clonotype has only a few counts. V gene TRBV15 combines with J gene TRBJ1-2, with D possibly being TRBD1 (5 bases). V was cut by 1 base and J by 8 bases, with 11 bases left in between. CDR1 and CDR2 (germline): LNHNV, YYDKDF (reference sequence). CDR3 size: 13 residues. The CDR3 region has the DNA TGTGCCACCAGCAGAGCCAGGGTCTGGGGCTACACCTTC. This codes for CATSRARVWGYTF.

The V gene is TRBV20-1, the J gene TRBJ2-3, with 11 nucleotides matching TRBD2. This CDR3 comprises 15 residues. After removal of 4 bases from V and 2 bases from J, the junction contained 5 bases not matched to a gene. From germline, CDR1 is DFQATT and CDR2 SNEGSKA (reference sequence). In nucleotides, the CDR3 is TGCAGTGCTACCTCACTAGCGGGAGTCACAGATACGCAGTATTTT. It encodes CSATSLAGVTDTQYF.

The chain employs TRBV6-1 and TRBJ1-1; TRBD1 matches at 7 bases. Germline-derived CDR1 and CDR2 are MNHNS and SASEGT. V was pared by 4 bases and J by 5 bases, with 7 bases of the junction left unmatched. This CDR3 has 14 amino acids. The CDR3 nucleotides read TGTGCCAGCAGTGTGGAACAGGGGAGTACTGAAGCTTTCTTT. Residues: CASSVEQGSTEAFF.

The chain combines TRBV20-1 with TRBJ2-3; tentatively, D is TRBD2 (5 bases). CDR3 length: 16 residues. CDR1 is DFQATT, CDR2 SNEGSKA, per germline (reference sequence). Trimming took off 4 bases at V and 0 bases at J, with 17 bases between the two ends. CDR3 region: CSANILSGPSTDTQYF. In DNA form, the CDR3 reads TGCAGTGCTAACATTTTAAGCGGCCCTAGCACAGATACGCAGTATTTT.

The table lists this clonotype with a few counts. The genes are TRBV2 and TRBJ2-1; 11 nucleotides line up with TRBD2. The CDR3 has 18 amino acids. Germline loops: CDR1 SNHLY, CDR2 FYNNEI. V gave up 5 bases and J gave up 2 bases; unmatched junction bases: 11. The CDR3 sequence: CASSPGASGRNPYNEQFF. The CDR3 DNA follows: TGTGCCAGCAGTCCAGGGGCTAGCGGGAGGAACCCCTACAATGAGCAGTTCTTC.

The chain is built from TRBV6-6 and TRBJ2-1; 12 positions match TRBD2. Trimming cost V 5 bases and J 9 bases; bases outside gene matches: 5. The CDR3 is made up of 14 amino acids. Germline CDR1 and CDR2: MNHNY and SVGAGI (reference sequence). The CDR3 DNA reads TGTGCCAGCAGTCTAGCGGGAGGGCCGAGTGAGCAGTTCTTC. Translating it yields CASSLAGGPSEQFF.

The table lists this clonotype with a count of one. This chain's CDR3 is CSVERGGDYTF. CDR3 sequence (DNA): TGCAGCGTTGAGCGCGGTGGGGACTACACCTTC. This chain connects TRBV29-1 to TRBJ1-2; no definite D call. Trimming removed 3 bases at V and 10 bases at J, with 12 bases between. CDR3 size: 11 residues. Germline V CDR1 and CDR2: SQVTM, ANQGSEA.

This clonotype was observed a handful of times. V gene TRBV5-5 combines with J gene TRBJ2-7; 10 bases align to TRBD2. Germline V gives CDR1 SGHKS, CDR2 YYEKEE (reference sequence). With V trimmed by 3 bases and J by 4 bases, 7 bases remained unmatched. CDR3 size: 15 residues. The chain's CDR3 is CASSSGLAEWYEQYF. DNA of the CDR3: TGTGCCAGCAGCTCAGGACTAGCGGAATGGTACGAGCAGTACTTC.

This clonotype turned up a few times. J is TRBJ1-2 and V is TRBV27; D ambiguous. The length of the CDR3 is 15 residues. Germline lookup yields CDR1 MNHEY and CDR2 SMNVEV (reference sequence). The V and J ends lost 5 bases and 4 bases respectively, with 17 bases between them. CDR3 loop: CASSPEAVPGYGYTF. The CDR3 DNA is TGTGCCAGCAGTCCCGAGGCGGTCCCCGGCTATGGCTACACCTTC.

This clonotype occurred a few times. This chain links TRBV11-2 with TRBJ2-7, with 11 bases identical to TRBD2. The CDR3 is 16 amino acids. Germline V gene lookup returns CDR1 SGHAT and CDR2 FQNNGV. With V trimmed by 1 base and J by 3 bases, 5 bases remained unmatched. The CDR3 spells CASSLVPSGRNYEQYF. In DNA, the CDR3 is TGTGCCAGCAGCTTAGTTCCTAGCGGGAGGAACTACGAGCAGTACTTC. Looking up the rest from reference TRBV11-2 and TRBJ2-7 gives the full variable domain: EAGVAQSPRYKIIEKRQSVAFWCNPISGHATLYWYQQILGQGPKLLIQFQNNGVVDDSQLPKDRFSAERLKGVDSTLKIQPAKLEDSAVYLCASSLVPSGRNYEQYFGPGTRLTVT.

The J gene is TRBJ1-2, the V gene TRBV7-8; possible D gene TRBD1, 5 bases. The CDR3 is 15 amino acids. Germline values: CDR1 SGHVS, CDR2 FQNEAQ. V gave up 0 bases and J gave up 5 bases, with 13 bases separating them. The CDR3 reads CASSLAWGGLYGYTF. The CDR3 DNA reads as TGTGCCAGCAGCTTAGCATGGGGGGGGTTATATGGCTACACCTTC.

V usage is TRBV21-1 and J usage is TRBJ2-7; the table's D call, TRBD1, has no DNA check behind it. TRBV21-1 represents a pseudogene. This CDR3 spans 17 amino acids. As DNA, the CDR3 is TGTGCCAGCAGCAAAATTAAGGATCGTAGATATCCGGGGGAGCAGTACTTC. Translation gives CASSKIKDRRYPGEQYF.

V is TRBV6-5 and J is TRBJ2-5, with 15 bases that match TRBD2. The J call is uncertain, as TRBJ2-7 better fits the DNA end. This CDR3 is built from 14 residues. From germline, CDR1 is MNHEY and CDR2 SVGAGI. In DNA, the CDR3 is TGTGCCAGCAGTTGGACTAGCGGGAGGGCCGAGCAGTACTTC. Its translation is CASSWTSGRAEQYF.

This clonotype was picked up a small number of times. V usage is TRBV6-5 and J usage is TRBJ2-1; TRBD2 matches at 11 bases. The germline gives CDR1 MNHEY, CDR2 SVGAGI. CDR3 length equals 18 residues. V dropped 0 bases and J dropped 1; count of bases not matched to a gene: 5. This CDR3 is CASSYSLAGAQSYNEQFF. Written as DNA, the CDR3 is TGTGCCAGCAGTTACTCACTAGCGGGAGCTCAGTCCTACAATGAGCAGTTCTTC.

This chain connects TRBV5-1 to TRBJ2-7; D not resolved. The CDR3 covers 15 residues. V lost 1 base, J lost 7 bases, and 18 bases lay in between. Germline V gene lookup returns CDR1 SGHRS and CDR2 YFSETQ. The CDR3 region has the DNA TGCGCCAGCAGCTTGCTGCTATCCCGGCGGAATGAGCAGTACTTC. This sequence encodes CASSLLLSRRNEQYF. Full variable domain (rest looked up from reference TRBV5-1 and TRBJ2-7): KAGVTQTPRYLIKTRGQQVTLSCSPISGHRSVSWYQQTPGQGLQFLFEYFSETQRNKGNFPGRFSGRQFSNSRSEMNVSTLELGDSALYLCASSLLLSRRNEQYFGPGTRLTVT.

Only a few counts were recorded for this clonotype. V usage is TRBV12-3 or TRBV12-4 and J usage is TRBJ2-1, with 7 positions matching TRBD1. This CDR3 is built from 20 residues. V shed 4 bases, J shed 6 bases, and the junction held 24 bases outside the gene matches. CDR3 sequence reads: CASSSQGQSNFLYPSNEQFF. The DNA of the CDR3 is TGTGCCAGCAGTTCCCAGGGACAGTCAAATTTCCTTTATCCTTCCAATGAGCAGTTCTTC.

Comments on this clonotype: One junction end does not reproduce the germline sequence, and a read error may be involved. The rearrangement uses TRBV27 and TRBJ2-1; D call uncertain. The CDR3 has 13 amino acids. Looked up from germline, CDR1 is MNHEY and CDR2 is SMNVEV (reference sequence). DNA of the CDR3: TGTGCCAGCAGTTTAGGAGCAGCCAATGAGCGGTTCTTC. Translated: CASSLGAANERFF.

This clonotype was seen a handful of times. The genes are TRBV7-9 and TRBJ1-2, with D uncertain. The CDR3 runs 15 residues. V lost 5 bases to trimming and J lost 2 bases, with 15 bases between them. Germline CDR1 is SEHNR and CDR2 is FQNEAQ (reference sequence). The CDR3 sequence: CASSQTTATNYGYTF. The CDR3, as DNA: TGTGCCAGCAGCCAAACTACCGCCACCAACTATGGCTACACCTTC.

This clonotype appeared many times. V is TRBV12-3 or TRBV12-4 and J is TRBJ2-5; no definite D call. The ends were cut back, 5 bases at V and 5 bases at J, with 12 bases in the middle. CDR3 length: 13 residues. DNA for the CDR3: TGTGCCAGCAGTCCAAGGGTTCGGGAGACCCAGTACTTC. Translating gives CASSPRVRETQYF.

About this clonotype itself: Sequence at one end of the junction differs from germline and may be a read error. The gene calls are TRBV28 and TRBJ2-3; 14 nucleotides line up with TRBD2. This CDR3 is 20 amino acids long. Germline CDR1 is MDHEN and CDR2 is SYDVKM. This chain's CDR3 is CASNTLGLAGVGLNTDTQYF. The CDR3 region has the DNA TGTGCCAGCAATACCCTGGGACTAGCGGGGGTGGGGTTGAACACAGACACGCAGTATTTT.

This clonotype was detected only a few times. The chain uses TRBV20-1 and TRBJ2-7; 11 bases are shared with TRBD2. V shed 5 bases, J shed 0 bases, and the junction held 9 bases outside the gene matches. The CDR3 has 16 residues. Germline CDR1 is DFQATT and CDR2 is SNEGSKA (reference sequence). This CDR3 is CSALDIGTSGSYEQYF. In DNA form, the CDR3 reads TGCAGTGCTCTCGACATAGGGACTAGCGGCTCCTACGAGCAGTACTTC.

This chain connects TRBV7-2 to TRBJ1-1; D possibly corresponds to TRBD1 (5 bases). The CDR3 covers 18 residues. The V gene lost 2 bases and the J gene lost 4 bases, with 23 bases spanning the gap. The germline gives CDR1 SGHTA, CDR2 FQGNSA. The DNA for the CDR3 is TGTGCCAGCAGCTTAAAATTGGGCACAGGAGGTTTTAGCACTGAAGCTTTCTTT. Translating it yields CASSLKLGTGGFSTEAFF.

This clonotype was observed a few times. V is TRBV4-1 and J is TRBJ2-1; D unresolved. V was trimmed by 3 bases and J by 0 bases, leaving 12 bases between them. From germline, CDR1 is MGHRA and CDR2 YSYEKL. CDR3 length equals 16 residues. In DNA, the CDR3 is TGCGCCAGCAGCCAGGACGTTCGGAGCTCCTACAATGAGCAGTTCTTC. Amino acid sequence: CASSQDVRSSYNEQFF.

The rearrangement joins TRBV20-1 to TRBJ1-1; D is uncertain. Germline CDR1 DFQATT, CDR2 SNEGSKA (reference sequence). The CDR3 runs 12 residues. Trimming took off 1 base at V and 5 bases at J, with 8 bases between the two ends. Here the CDR3 reads CSARGELTEAFF. DNA for the CDR3: TGCAGTGCTAGAGGGGAATTGACTGAAGCTTTCTTT.

This clonotype was counted only a few times. The rearrangement joins TRBV7-3 to TRBJ2-5; 14 positions match TRBD2. From germline, CDR1 is SGHTA and CDR2 FQGTGA. Germline trimming cut 5 bases from V and 2 bases from J; bases unmatched to any gene: 1. The CDR3 is 15 amino acids. In nucleotides, the CDR3 is TGTGCCAGCAGCCGACTAGCGGGAGGGCAAGAGACCCAGTACTTC. Protein product: CASSRLAGGQETQYF.

This clonotype has a handful of counts. DNA of the CDR3: TGCGCCAGCAGCTACAGCGGCACCACAGATACGCAGTATTTT. Translating gives CASSYSGTTDTQYF. The chain combines TRBV5-1 with TRBJ2-3, with D perhaps matching TRBD2 (5 bases). The CDR3 consists of 14 residues. Trimming pared 3 bases from V and 2 bases from J, leaving 10 bases between. Germline CDR1 is SGHRS and CDR2 is YFSETQ.